This passage covers 5 T cell receptor beta chains from one sample sequenced in a study of T cells after yellow fever vaccination. TCRdb re-called the 5' RACE reads through MiXCR, storing one row per CDR3 protein. The data show hundreds of thousands of distinct CDR3 sequences, more than 3% seen once. Source: PBMCs, taken on the day of the yellow fever booster vaccination. These TCRs come from a young man who received the YFV17D yellow fever vaccine.

This clonotype was seen a few times. V gene TRBV7-3 combines with J gene TRBJ2-3; 11 bases are shared with TRBD2. The V and J ends lost 5 bases and 11 bases, in that order; junction bases with no gene match: 12. CDR3 length equals 15 residues. Germline CDR1 is SGHTA and CDR2 is FQGTGA. Here the CDR3 reads CASSLGLAAPGMQYF. CDR3 sequence (DNA): TGTGCCAGCAGCCTGGGACTAGCGGCCCCTGGTATGCAGTATTTT.

The chain is built from TRBV12-3 or TRBV12-4 and TRBJ2-5, with 11 bases aligning to TRBD1. V lost 6 bases to trimming and J lost 7 bases; unmatched junction nucleotides: 7. CDR3 length: 14 amino acids. The CDR3 sequence: CASSSGTGGGTQYF. CDR3 coding DNA: TGTGCCAGCAGCTCCGGGACAGGGGGGGGGACCCAGTACTTC.

Concerning this clonotype: It may be a read error: a sequence one base away is much more abundant. CDR3 sequence reads: CASRVSQIQETQYF. The CDR3 region has the DNA TGTGCCAGCAGAGTTTCTCAGATACAAGAGACCCAGTACTTC. The rearrangement uses TRBV2 and TRBJ2-5, with D unclear. CDR1 is SNHLY and CDR2 is FYNNEI in the germline V gene. The ends were cut back, 6 bases at V and 2 bases at J, with 13 bases in the middle. This CDR3 spans 14 amino acids.

This clonotype has only a few counts. The chain employs TRBV7-2 and TRBJ2-7; D may be TRBD1 (6 bases). Trimming cost V 4 bases and J 4 bases, with 17 bases left between them. The CDR3 runs 15 residues. Germline assignment: CDR1 SGHTA and CDR2 FQGNSA. CDR3 nucleotides: TGTGCCAGCAGCTCCAGTGGGGGCTCAGCATACGAGCAGTACTTC. It yields the protein CASSSSGGSAYEQYF.

The table lists this clonotype with a few counts. The chain carries TRBV7-6 and TRBJ1-6; D not resolved. The germline V gene has CDR1 SGHVS and CDR2 FNYEAQ. Between the trimmed V and J ends, which lost 0 bases and 8 bases, there was a span of 11 bases. The CDR3 sequence is 15 residues long. The CDR3 sequence is CASSLARTLDSPLHF. The CDR3 DNA reads TGTGCCAGCAGCTTAGCCCGGACCCTGGATTCACCCCTCCACTTT.